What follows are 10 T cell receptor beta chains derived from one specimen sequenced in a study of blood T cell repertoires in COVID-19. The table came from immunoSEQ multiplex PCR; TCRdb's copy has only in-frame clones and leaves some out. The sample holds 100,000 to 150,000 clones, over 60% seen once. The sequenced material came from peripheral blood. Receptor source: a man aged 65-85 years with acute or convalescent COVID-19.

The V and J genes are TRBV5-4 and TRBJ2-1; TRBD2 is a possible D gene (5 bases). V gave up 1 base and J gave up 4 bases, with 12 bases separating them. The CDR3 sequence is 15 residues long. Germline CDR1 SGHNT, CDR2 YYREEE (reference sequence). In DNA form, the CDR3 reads TGTGCCAGCAGCTTGCGCGGCGGAGGATACAATGAGCAGTTCTTC. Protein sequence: CASSLRGGGYNEQFF. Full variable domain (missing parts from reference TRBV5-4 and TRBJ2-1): ETGVTQSPTHLIKTRGQQVTLRCSSQSGHNTVSWYQQALGQGPQFIFQYYREEENGRGNFPPRFSGLQFPNYSSELNVNALELDDSALYLCASSLRGGGYNEQFFGPGTRLTVL.

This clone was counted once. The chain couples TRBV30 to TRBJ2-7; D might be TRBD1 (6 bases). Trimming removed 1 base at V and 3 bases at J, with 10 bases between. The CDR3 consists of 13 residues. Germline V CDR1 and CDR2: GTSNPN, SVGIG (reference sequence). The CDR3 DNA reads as TGTGCCTGGAGTGCCGGGACACTCTACGAGCAGTACTTC. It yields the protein CAWSAGTLYEQYF.

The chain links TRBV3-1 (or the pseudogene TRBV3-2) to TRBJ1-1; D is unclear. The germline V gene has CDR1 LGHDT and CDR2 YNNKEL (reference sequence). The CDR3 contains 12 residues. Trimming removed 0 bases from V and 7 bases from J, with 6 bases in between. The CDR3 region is CASSQDLVEAFF. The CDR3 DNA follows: TGTGCCAGCAGCCAAGATCTAGTTGAAGCTTTCTTT.

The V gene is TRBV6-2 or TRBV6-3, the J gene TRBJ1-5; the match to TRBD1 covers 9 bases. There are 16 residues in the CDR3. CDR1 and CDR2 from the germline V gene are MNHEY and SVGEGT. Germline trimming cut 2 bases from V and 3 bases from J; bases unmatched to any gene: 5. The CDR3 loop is CASSYGGDRDNQPQHF. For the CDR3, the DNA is TGTGCCAGCAGTTACGGAGGGGACAGGGACAATCAGCCCCAGCATTTT.

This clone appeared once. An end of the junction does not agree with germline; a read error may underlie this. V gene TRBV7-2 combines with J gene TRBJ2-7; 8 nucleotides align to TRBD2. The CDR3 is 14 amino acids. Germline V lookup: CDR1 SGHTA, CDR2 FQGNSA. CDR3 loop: CASSLAARGGEQYF. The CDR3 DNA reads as TGTGCCAGCAGCCTAGCAGCCCGGGGGGGGGAGCAGTACTTC. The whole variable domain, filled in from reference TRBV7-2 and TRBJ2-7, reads GAGVSQSPSNKVTEKGKDVELRCDPISGHTALYWYRQSLGQGLEFLIYFQGNSAPDKSGLPSDRFSAERTGGSVSTLTIQRTQQEDSAVYLCASSLAARGGEQYFGPGTRLTVT.

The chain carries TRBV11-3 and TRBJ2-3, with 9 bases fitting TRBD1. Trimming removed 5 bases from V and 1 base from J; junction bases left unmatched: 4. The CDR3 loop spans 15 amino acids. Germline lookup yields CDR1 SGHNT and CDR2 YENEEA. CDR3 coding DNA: TGTGCCAGCAGCGCCCGGACAGGGGGCACAGATACGCAGTATTTT. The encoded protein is CASSARTGGTDTQYF.

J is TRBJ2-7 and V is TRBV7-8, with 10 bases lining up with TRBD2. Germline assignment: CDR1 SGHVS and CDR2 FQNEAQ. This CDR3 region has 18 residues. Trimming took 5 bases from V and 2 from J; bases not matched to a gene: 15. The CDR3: CASSPWILAGAQTYEQYF. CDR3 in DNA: TGTGCCAGCAGCCCCTGGATCCTAGCGGGGGCCCAAACCTACGAGCAGTACTTC.

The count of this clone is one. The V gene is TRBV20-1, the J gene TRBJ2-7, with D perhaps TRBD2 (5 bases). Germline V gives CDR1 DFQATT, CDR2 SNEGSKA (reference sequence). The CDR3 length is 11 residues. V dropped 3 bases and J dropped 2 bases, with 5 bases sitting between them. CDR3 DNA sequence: TGCAGTGCTAGCGGGGCCTACGAGCAGTACTTC. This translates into CSASGAYEQYF.

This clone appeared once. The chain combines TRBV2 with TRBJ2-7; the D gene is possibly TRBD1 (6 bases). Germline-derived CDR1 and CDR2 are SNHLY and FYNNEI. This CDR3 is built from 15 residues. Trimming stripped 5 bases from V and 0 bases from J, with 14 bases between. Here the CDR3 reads CASSTADSLSYEQYF. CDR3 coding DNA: TGTGCCAGCAGTACTGCGGACAGCCTCTCCTACGAGCAGTACTTC.

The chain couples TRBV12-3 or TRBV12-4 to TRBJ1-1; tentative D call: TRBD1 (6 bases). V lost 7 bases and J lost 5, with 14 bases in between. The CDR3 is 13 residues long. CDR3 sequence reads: CASTLRGGTEAFF. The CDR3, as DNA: TGTGCCAGCACTCTGAGGGGGGGAACTGAAGCTTTCTTT.